The 14 T cell receptor beta chains in this list originate from one sample, sequenced in a study of blood T cell repertoires in COVID-19. Some clones are missing from TCRdb's copy, which holds only in-frame ones; the method was immunoSEQ multiplex PCR. The top ten clones hold just over 7% of a sample with about 320,000 clones, 85% of them seen once. Specimen: peripheral blood. The receptors here all came from a human donor in a cohort sampled during active COVID-19.

The rearrangement links TRBV5-1 to TRBJ1-2; possible D gene TRBD1, 5 bases. V was clipped by 1 base and J by 1 base, with 8 bases between them. The CDR3 is 14 residues long. Germline V gene data show CDR1 as SGHRS and CDR2 as YFSETQ. CDR3 loop: CASSLTGDNYGYTF. CDR3 in DNA: TGCGCCAGCAGCTTGACAGGCGATAACTATGGCTACACCTTC.

V usage is TRBV6-1 and J usage is TRBJ1-3, with a possible D match to TRBD1 (6 bases). The CDR3 contains 15 residues. Trimming took 3 bases from V and 4 from J, leaving 13 bases between them. CDR1 and CDR2 from the germline V gene are MNHNS and SASEGT. CDR3 coding DNA: TGTGCCAGCAGTGACAGGGGATTTTCGGGAAACACCATATATTTT. Translation gives CASSDRGFSGNTIYF.

V usage is TRBV18 and J usage is TRBJ1-3; D remains ambiguous. This CDR3 comprises 19 residues. The V and J ends lost 2 bases and 4 bases respectively, with 24 bases between them. Germline V gene sequence: CDR1 KGHSH, CDR2 LQKENI. The CDR3: CASSPVVSDSRILGNTIYF. The DNA for the CDR3 is TGTGCCAGCTCACCAGTGGTTAGTGACTCTCGCATATTGGGAAACACCATATATTTT.

The chain links TRBV28 to TRBJ2-7, with 8 bases fitting TRBD1. The ends lost 5 bases at V and 4 bases at J; junction bases unmatched: 10. Germline CDR1 MDHEN, CDR2 SYDVKM. This CDR3 region has 15 residues. The CDR3 reads CASSRSGTGIYEQYF. CDR3 nucleotides: TGTGCCAGCAGTCGTTCCGGGACAGGTATTTACGAGCAGTACTTC.

This chain uses TRBV7-9 with TRBJ1-5; 7 nucleotides align to TRBD1. CDR3 length: 19 residues. Germline CDR1 reads SEHNR; CDR2 reads FQNEAQ (reference sequence). V trimming: 5 bases; J trimming: 4 bases; junction bases outside the gene matches: 20. The DNA for the CDR3 is TGTGCCAGCAGCGCGGGGACAGACAAATTTCTAAATAATAATCAGCCCCAGCATTTT. Its translation: CASSAGTDKFLNNNQPQHF.

This chain links TRBV9 with TRBJ1-2, with a possible D match to TRBD1 (5 bases). The CDR3 is 13 residues long. Germline CDR1 SGDLS, CDR2 YYNGEE. Trimming stripped 3 bases from V and 3 bases from J, with 9 bases between. This CDR3 is CASSGDRYYGYTF. The CDR3 DNA reads TGTGCCAGCAGCGGAGACAGATACTATGGCTACACCTTC.

The chain couples TRBV6-2 or TRBV6-3 to TRBJ2-7; TRBD1 matches at 9 bases. CDR1 MNHEY and CDR2 SVGEGT come from the germline V gene. The CDR3 spans 15 residues. After removal of 6 bases from V and 4 bases from J, the junction contained 10 bases not matched to a gene. Here the CDR3 DNA reads TGTGCCAGCAGCCGCCAAGGGACAGGGAGGTACGAGCAGTACTTC. It encodes CASSRQGTGRYEQYF.

The V gene is TRBV3-1 (or the pseudogene TRBV3-2), the J gene TRBJ2-5; 11 bases are shared with TRBD1. The length of the CDR3 is 17 residues. The V and J ends lost 0 bases and 3 bases, in that order; junction bases with no gene match: 6. Looked up from germline, CDR1 is LGHDT and CDR2 is YNNKEL (reference sequence). The CDR3 nucleotides read TGTGCCAGCAGCCAAGAAGGACAGGGGGCGCGAGAAGAGACCCAGTACTTC. Its protein product is CASSQEGQGAREETQYF.

V usage is TRBV3-1 (or the pseudogene TRBV3-2) and J usage is TRBJ1-6; D is unresolved. Germline-derived CDR1 and CDR2 are LGHDT and YNNKEL (reference sequence). The CDR3 has 16 residues. V lost 0 bases, J lost 7 bases, and 13 bases lay in between. The CDR3 bases are TGTGCCAGCAGCCAAGATGGAGGGCTTTGGAATTCACCCCTCCACTTT. It yields the protein CASSQDGGLWNSPLHF.

J is TRBJ1-2 and V is TRBV20-1; the match to TRBD1 covers 7 bases. V was pared by 6 bases and J by 6 bases, with 4 bases of the junction left unmatched. CDR3 length: 11 residues. CDR1 DFQATT and CDR2 SNEGSKA come from the germline V gene (reference sequence). The CDR3 sequence: CSALGQDGYTF. In DNA form, the CDR3 reads TGCAGTGCGCTAGGACAGGATGGCTACACCTTC.

This clone was recorded at least ten times. The rearrangement joins TRBV7-2 to TRBJ1-1; no clear D. CDR3 length equals 13 residues. Trimming pared 4 bases from V and 5 bases from J, leaving 11 bases between. Germline loops: CDR1 SGHTA, CDR2 FQGNSA. CDR3 coding DNA: TGTGCCAGCAGCTCAGGCCCCCTAACTGAAGCTTTCTTT. As protein: CASSSGPLTEAFF.

The chain recombines TRBV2 with TRBJ2-4; 7 nucleotides agree with TRBD2. With V trimmed by 3 bases and J by 4 bases, 6 bases remained unmatched. CDR3 length equals 15 residues. Germline CDR1 SNHLY, CDR2 FYNNEI. CDR3 nucleotides: TGTGCCAGCAGTGATCGAGCGGGGACTAAAAACATTCAGTACTTC. As protein: CASSDRAGTKNIQYF.

The J gene is TRBJ1-5, the V gene TRBV10-2; D call uncertain. Germline values: CDR1 WSHSY, CDR2 SAAADI. The CDR3 spans 14 residues. Deletions cut 0 bases from V and 4 bases from J, with 7 bases between. The CDR3 nucleotides are TGCGCCAGCAGTGAGTCGGAGTTGAATCAGCCCCAGCATTTT. Translated, it gives CASSESELNQPQHF.

In this sample, this clone turned up once. An end of the junction differs from the germline gene, which may be a read error. This sequence joins TRBV6-1 and TRBJ2-7, with 8 bases that match TRBD1. This CDR3 comprises 17 residues. CDR1 and CDR2 from the germline V gene are MNHNS and SASEGT. The CDR3 loop reads CASSKAYSGTGFNEQYF. CDR3 nucleotides: TGTGCCAGCAGTAAAGCTTACAGTGGGACAGGTTTCAACGAGCAGTACTTC.